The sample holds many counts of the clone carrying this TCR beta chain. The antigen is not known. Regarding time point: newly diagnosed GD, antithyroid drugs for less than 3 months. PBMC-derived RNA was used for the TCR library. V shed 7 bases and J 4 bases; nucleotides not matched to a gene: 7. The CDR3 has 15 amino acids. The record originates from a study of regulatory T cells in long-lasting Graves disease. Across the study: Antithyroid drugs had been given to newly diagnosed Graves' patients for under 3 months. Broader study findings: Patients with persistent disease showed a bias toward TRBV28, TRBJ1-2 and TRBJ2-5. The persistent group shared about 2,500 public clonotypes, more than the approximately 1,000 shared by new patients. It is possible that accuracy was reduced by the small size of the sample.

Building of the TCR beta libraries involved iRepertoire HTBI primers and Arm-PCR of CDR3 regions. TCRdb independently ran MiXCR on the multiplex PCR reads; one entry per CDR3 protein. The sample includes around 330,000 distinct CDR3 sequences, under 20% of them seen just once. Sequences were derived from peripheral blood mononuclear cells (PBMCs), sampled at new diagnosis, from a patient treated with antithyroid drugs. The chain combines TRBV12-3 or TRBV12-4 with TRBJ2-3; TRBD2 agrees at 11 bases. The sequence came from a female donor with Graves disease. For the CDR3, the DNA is TGTGCCAGCACCAATCTAGCGGGAGGCCCAGATACGCAGTATTTT. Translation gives CASTNLAGGPDTQYF.